This is a list of T cell receptor beta chains from one sample in a study of blood T cell repertoires in COVID-19. Sequencing used immunoSEQ multiplex PCR; TCRdb keeps in-frame clones, though not all of them. This sample has 250,000 to 300,000 clones, with 70% to 90% found just once. Specimen: peripheral blood. These receptors were obtained from a woman between 70 and 85 years old with acute or convalescent COVID-19. The conserved cysteine and the conserved F or W are not part of the CDR3 here. The order of the fields is J gene, V gene, CDR3 protein.

>TRBJ1-5|TRBV2
ASSGDSNQPQH
>TRBJ1-2|TRBV10-3
AISSGTGINGYT
>TRBJ1-5|TRBV12-3/TRBV12-4
ASSSRTGHQH
>TRBJ1-6|TRBV6-1
ASSGRDRVTYNSPLH
>TRBJ1-5|TRBV2
ASSEVTGNQPQH
>TRBJ1-3|TRBV11-2
ASSPQRGGNTIY
>TRBJ2-1|TRBV14
ASSSSLGLAARIQQF
>TRBJ2-1|TRBV30
AWSPGVNEQF
>TRBJ2-6|TRBV5-1
ASSLPRSGANVLT
>TRBJ2-3|TRBV20-1
SASGGASTDTQY
>TRBJ2-7|TRBV3-1/TRBV3-2
ASSLDIGRYEQY
>TRBJ1-4|TRBV11-2
ASSLLVFATNEKLF
>TRBJ2-6|TRBV5-1
ASSSQGYGANVLT
>TRBJ1-6|TRBV4-1
ASSPLPGQRNSPLH
>TRBJ1-5|TRBV6-5
ASSLTGDQPQH
>TRBJ1-2|TRBV24-1
ATSPGGNYGYT
>TRBJ1-2|TRBV30
AWSYGTGNYGYT
>TRBJ2-1|TRBV7-3
ASSLLRGIEQF
>TRBJ1-3|TRBV11-3
ASSFTRVVGNTIY
>TRBJ1-2|TRBV5-4
ASREQGQNYGYT
>TRBJ1-4|TRBV11-3
ASSQSPYGETNEKLF
>TRBJ2-4|TRBV3-1/TRBV3-2
ASGPQGNLAKNIQY
>TRBJ2-3|TRBV29-1
SVEIRRGRADTQY
>TRBJ1-2|TRBV7-2
ASSRDSYGYT
>TRBJ1-4|TRBV4-2
ASSQTRYRGREKLF
>TRBJ2-2|TRBV30
AWSVRGGSFLWELF
>TRBJ1-3|TRBV9
ASSPGTGAAQDSGNTIY
>TRBJ2-1|TRBV3-1/TRBV3-2
ASSPSGGVYNEQF
>TRBJ1-3|TRBV5-1
ASSSGQTGGNTIY
>TRBJ1-2|TRBV2
ASSKAGTQTRGYT
>TRBJ2-5|TRBV25-1
ASSEYIAEETQY
>TRBJ1-1|TRBV15
ATSRVTGLSTEAF
>TRBJ1-1|TRBV7-9
ASRSPMNTEAF
>TRBJ2-3|TRBV2
ASSDRTSGKDTQY
>TRBJ1-6|TRBV6-6
ASSYVPTGHAPLH
>TRBJ1-3|TRBV30
AWRAGMASGNTIY
>TRBJ2-1|TRBV12-3/TRBV12-4
ASSIQDEQF
>TRBJ2-1|TRBV7-8
ASSPRVYNEQF
>TRBJ2-5|TRBV11-2
ASSPGLGSGGQETQY